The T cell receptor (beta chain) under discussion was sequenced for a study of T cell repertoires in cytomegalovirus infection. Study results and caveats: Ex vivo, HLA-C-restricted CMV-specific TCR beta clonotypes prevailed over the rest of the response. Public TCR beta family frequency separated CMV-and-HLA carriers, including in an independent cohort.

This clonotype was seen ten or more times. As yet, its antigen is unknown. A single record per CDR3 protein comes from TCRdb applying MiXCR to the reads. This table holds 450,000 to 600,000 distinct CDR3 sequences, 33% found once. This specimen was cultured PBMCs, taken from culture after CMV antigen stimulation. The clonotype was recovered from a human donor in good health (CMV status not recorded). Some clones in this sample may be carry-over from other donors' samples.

This CDR3 reads CASRPSGNTGELFF. The DNA for the CDR3 is TGTGCCAGCAGACCCAGCGGAAACACCGGGGAGCTGTTTTTT. The V and J genes are TRBV6-2 or TRBV6-3 and TRBJ2-2, with D possibly TRBD2 on 5 matching bases. The CDR3 is 14 amino acids. Germline CDR1 is MNHEY and CDR2 is SVGEGT. Trimming removed 6 bases from V and 2 bases from J, with 10 bases in between.